A single sample is the source of the 21 T cell receptor beta chains below, sequenced in a study of blood T cell repertoires in COVID-19. TCRdb's copy holds only in-frame clones and misses some; the assay was immunoSEQ multiplex PCR. The data hold 150,000 to 200,000 clones, with around 87% observed a single time. The material sequenced was peripheral blood. The origin of the receptors is a young man with active or convalescent COVID-19.

In DNA, the CDR3 is TGTGCTAGTGGGGGGACAGGGTTTTATGAGCAGTTCTTC. Residues: CASGGTGFYEQFF. V is TRBV12-5 and J is TRBJ2-1, with 9 nucleotides matching TRBD1. V gave up 6 bases and J gave up 8 bases; unmatched junction bases: 5. Per the germline V gene, CDR1 is LGHNT and CDR2 is FRNRAP. The CDR3 length is 13 residues.

The rearrangement joins TRBV21-1 to TRBJ1-3; the D call of TRBD1 is as the table states it, not checked on the DNA. TRBV21-1 counts as a pseudogene. The CDR3 has 16 amino acids. CDR3 bases: TGTGCCAGCAGCAGAGTCCCCGACAGGGCTGGAAACACCATATATTTT. Protein product: CASSRVPDRAGNTIYF.

The genes are TRBV3-1 (or the pseudogene TRBV3-2) and TRBJ2-7; D is perhaps TRBD1 (5 bases). CDR1 and CDR2 from the germline V gene are LGHDT and YNNKEL (reference sequence). The CDR3 spans 13 residues. V shed 4 bases and J shed 4 bases, with 11 bases lying between them. CDR3 region: CASSRGRQYEQYF. In DNA form, the CDR3 reads TGTGCCAGCAGCCGAGGACGACAGTACGAGCAGTACTTC.

V usage is TRBV11-2 and J usage is TRBJ2-5; TRBD2 might be the D (6 bases). V was trimmed by 3 bases and J by 2 bases, leaving 16 bases between them. Germline V gene data show CDR1 as SGHAT and CDR2 as FQNNGV. CDR3 length equals 16 residues. In DNA, the CDR3 is TGTGCCAGCAGCTTTACCATGGCGGGGCCTCAAGAGACCCAGTACTTC. This translates into CASSFTMAGPQETQYF.

CDR3 coding DNA: TGTGCCAGCCACAGGGGCGCTGGAAACACCATATATTTT. The encoded protein is CASHRGAGNTIYF. The chain couples TRBV25-1 to TRBJ1-3; 7 bases match TRBD1. CDR1 is MGHDK and CDR2 is SYGVNS in the germline V gene. J was trimmed by 2 bases and V by 8 bases; bases with no gene match: 3. CDR3 size: 13 residues.

This sequence joins TRBV5-4 and TRBJ2-1; the D gene is possibly TRBD2 (6 bases). The CDR3 sequence is 15 residues long. Germline CDR1 and CDR2: SGHNT and YYREEE (reference sequence). V lost 4 bases and J lost 2, with 13 bases in between. In DNA form, the CDR3 reads TGTGCCAGCAGCACGGTTGGGGGGACCTACAATGAGCAGTTCTTC. It yields the protein CASSTVGGTYNEQFF.

This clone is a singleton in its sample. The rearrangement uses TRBV20-1 and TRBJ1-1; 9 bases fit TRBD1. The germline V gene encodes CDR1 DFQATT and CDR2 SNEGSKA (reference sequence). The CDR3 runs to 15 residues. The V segment lost 6 bases and the J segment 1 base; nucleotides outside the gene matches: 9. The CDR3, as DNA: TGCAGTGCAAGTTCACAGGACAGGGGGAACACTGAAGCTTTCTTT. Its translation: CSASSQDRGNTEAFF.

This chain links TRBV7-8 with TRBJ1-1, with 9 bases matching TRBD1. V was pared by 5 bases and J by 5 bases, with 9 bases of the junction left unmatched. This CDR3 has 15 amino acids. Germline CDR1 is SGHVS and CDR2 is FQNEAQ. CDR3 residues: CASSRRDRDGTEAFF. As DNA, the CDR3 is TGTGCCAGCAGCCGAAGGGACAGGGATGGAACTGAAGCTTTCTTT.

The chain recombines TRBV24-1 with TRBJ2-2, with 12 bases identical to TRBD2. The CDR3 has 17 residues. Trimming removed 0 bases from V and 4 bases from J; junction bases left unmatched: 2. The germline gives CDR1 KGHDR, CDR2 SFDVKD. CDR3 DNA sequence: TGTGCCACCAGTGATTTGTGGACTAGCGGGACCACCGGGGAGCTGTTTTTT. As protein: CATSDLWTSGTTGELFF.

The J gene is TRBJ2-5, the V gene TRBV5-4, with 9 bases identical to TRBD2. The CDR3 sequence is 17 residues long. Germline CDR1 SGHNT, CDR2 YYREEE (reference sequence). V lost 1 base and J lost 1; bases outside the gene matches: 8. The chain's CDR3 is CASSLPGTSFAQETQYF. CDR3 coding DNA: TGTGCCAGCAGCTTGCCCGGGACTAGCTTCGCCCAAGAGACCCAGTACTTC.

V is TRBV7-9 and J is TRBJ1-3, with D unresolved. Germline V CDR1 and CDR2: SEHNR, FQNEAQ (reference sequence). This CDR3 is 13 amino acids long. V was trimmed by 6 bases and J by 1 base, leaving 7 bases between them. CDR3 bases: TGTGCCAGCAGGCGGGATTCTGGAAACACCATATATTTT. Residues: CASRRDSGNTIYF.

The chain is built from TRBV28 and TRBJ1-5; 7 bases are shared with TRBD1. This CDR3 contains 19 residues. Germline V CDR1 and CDR2: MDHEN, SYDVKM. The V and J ends lost 3 bases and 6 bases, in that order; junction bases with no gene match: 20. The CDR3 loop is CASSLGVGTGDRRSQPQHF. The DNA of the CDR3 is TGTGCCAGCAGTTTGGGGGTGGGTACAGGGGACCGCAGGAGTCAGCCCCAGCATTTT. The full variable domain, rest sourced from reference TRBV28 and TRBJ1-5, is DVKVTQSSRYLVKRTGEKVFLECVQDMDHENMFWYRQDPGLGLRLIYFSYDVKMKEKGDIPEGYSVSREKKERFSLILESASTNQTSMYLCASSLGVGTGDRRSQPQHFGDGTRLSIL.

V and J are TRBV9 and TRBJ2-7; D perhaps matches TRBD2 (5 bases). Per germline, CDR1 SGDLS and CDR2 YYNGEE. CDR3 length equals 15 residues. Trimming removed 0 bases at V and 4 bases at J, with 14 bases between. The chain's CDR3 is CASSVGIASNYEQYF. The CDR3 nucleotides read TGTGCCAGCAGCGTAGGGATAGCGAGCAATTACGAGCAGTACTTC.

J is TRBJ1-2 and V is TRBV28; a weak D match, TRBD1 (6 bases). The CDR3 spans 12 residues. Per the germline V gene, CDR1 is MDHEN and CDR2 is SYDVKM. The V gene lost 10 bases and the J gene lost 4 bases, with 13 bases spanning the gap. The CDR3 coding sequence is TGTGCCATCCAGGGGTCGTCCTATGGCTACACCTTC. This translates into CAIQGSSYGYTF.

V and J are TRBV19 and TRBJ1-6; 8 nucleotides align to TRBD1. Germline CDR1 reads LNHDA; CDR2 reads SQIVND (reference sequence). The V segment lost 5 bases and the J segment 3 bases; nucleotides outside the gene matches: 9. The CDR3 loop spans 17 amino acids. The CDR3 DNA reads as TGTGCCAGTAGTGAGCAGGGGGCCTTGCTCTATAATTCACCCCTCCACTTT. Translating it yields CASSEQGALLYNSPLHF.

The table lists this clone with a count of one. The chain couples TRBV2 to TRBJ1-2, with 7 positions matching TRBD1. Germline V gene sequence: CDR1 SNHLY, CDR2 FYNNEI. The CDR3 has 12 amino acids. Trimming removed 8 bases from V and 4 bases from J; junction bases left unmatched: 4. The CDR3 bases are TGTGCCAGCGGACAGGCGTCCTATGGCTACACCTTC. It translates to CASGQASYGYTF.

Here the CDR3 reads CATSDPPSGGGGYTF. CDR3 nucleotide sequence: TGTGCCACCAGTGACCCTCCTTCAGGGGGCGGTGGCTACACCTTC. The chain uses TRBV24-1 and TRBJ1-2; 8 nucleotides agree with TRBD1. The CDR3 length is 15 residues. With 4 bases clipped from V and 7 bases from J, the junction kept 10 bases outside the gene matches. Germline V gives CDR1 KGHDR, CDR2 SFDVKD.

The DNA for the CDR3 is TGTGCCAGCATACACCCGGGCCAGGGATACAATGAGCAGTTCTTC. This encodes CASIHPGQGYNEQFF. The rearrangement uses TRBV6-5 and TRBJ2-1; the D gene is possibly TRBD1 (5 bases). V was clipped by 7 bases and J by 4 bases, with 17 bases between them. CDR1 is MNHEY and CDR2 is SVGAGI in the germline V gene. CDR3 length: 15 amino acids.

J is TRBJ1-6 and V is TRBV5-5; 11 nucleotides align to TRBD1. V dropped 5 bases and J dropped 0; count of bases not matched to a gene: 10. There are 19 residues in the CDR3. Germline-derived CDR1 and CDR2 are SGHKS and YYEKEE (reference sequence). This CDR3 reads CASSLTGTGGGSYNSPLHF. The DNA of the CDR3 is TGTGCCAGCAGTTTAACTGGGACAGGGGGTGGCTCCTATAATTCACCCCTCCACTTT.

The V call is TRBV6-4, the J call TRBJ2-1, with TRBD2 identical over 10 bases. The J segment lost 5 bases and the V segment lost 5 bases, leaving 9 bases of the junction unmatched. The CDR3 has 16 amino acids. Germline-derived CDR1 and CDR2 are MRHNA and SNTAGT. The DNA of the CDR3 is TGTGCCAGCAGTCGGCTAGCGGGAGATGGGGACAATGAGCAGTTCTTC. This codes for CASSRLAGDGDNEQFF.

The chain uses TRBV6-2 or TRBV6-3 and TRBJ2-7, with 13 bases aligning to TRBD2. Per germline, CDR1 MNHEY and CDR2 SVGEGT. The CDR3 has 14 residues. V was clipped by 6 bases and J by 5 bases; unmatched bases: 4. The CDR3 spells CASRYGLAGDEQYF. The CDR3 DNA reads TGTGCCAGCAGATACGGACTAGCGGGAGACGAGCAGTACTTC.